This TCR beta chain was profiled in a study of somatic mutations in cytotoxic T cells in rheumatoid arthritis. This clone occurred once. Its antigen is unknown. Study-level points and caveats: Measured CD8+ T-cell clonality, a value compared between rheumatoid arthritis patients and age-matched healthy controls, did not differ significantly. In the expanded CD8+ clones, the antigen targets remained unknown. A finding that went unadjusted for multiple comparisons was the slight underrepresentation of TRBV07 in rheumatoid arthritis patients.

CDR1 SGHNT and CDR2 YYREEE come from the germline V gene (reference sequence). Trimming stripped 3 bases from V and 5 bases from J, with 6 bases between. The CDR3 covers 12 residues. Using positive magnetic bead selection on an AutoMACS, CD4+ and CD8+ cells were isolated, after which their purity was checked by flow cytometry. Profiled with immunoSEQ multiplex PCR; TCRdb holds only in-frame clones, not every one. The table has roughly 4,200 clones, 80% to 90% seen once. The source is a woman aged 70-85 years with rheumatoid arthritis. This chain joins TRBV5-4 and TRBJ2-1; D perhaps matches TRBD1 (5 bases). Sequences were obtained from CD8+ T cells sorted from blood. CDR3 loop: CASSWGDNEQFF. In DNA, the CDR3 is TGTGCCAGCAGCTGGGGCGACAATGAGCAGTTCTTC.